This entry concerns a single T cell receptor beta chain. Its antigen is as yet unknown. The data derive from a study of T cell responses to AZD1222 COVID-19 vaccine. Germline V CDR1 and CDR2: LGHDT, YNNKEL (reference sequence). Trimming cost V 8 bases and J 4 bases, with 6 bases left between them. The CDR3 runs to 11 residues. Profiling relied on immunoSEQ multiplex PCR, and the TCRdb table lists in-frame clones only, not all of them. This table has 150,000 to 200,000 clones, 92% appearing once. Whole-study findings and limits: Reportedly, nearly half the spike-specific TCRs target unmutated variant regions.

This material consisted of peripheral blood, taken on day 0 of MenACWY control vaccination. The clonotype comes from an adult in good health. The V call is TRBV3-1 (or the pseudogene TRBV3-2), the J call TRBJ2-1, with a weak D call TRBD2 (6 bases). The chain's CDR3 is CASGGYNEQFF. The CDR3 nucleotides are TGTGCCAGCGGAGGGTACAATGAGCAGTTCTTC.